The sequence of this T cell receptor beta chain was determined in a study of blood T cells in healthy people across ages. Comment on this clonotype: The junction departs from the called germline gene at one end, perhaps through a read error.

Germline CDR1 SGHAT, CDR2 FQNNGV. The CDR3 has 13 residues. It was with a sample-barcoded 5' primer and a J-beta primer mix that a second PCR of about 6 to 12 cycles was run. Every cDNA was tagged by a template-switch adaptor with 12 random nucleotides. No fewer than 2.5 million CDR3-containing paired-end reads came from each sample. TCRdb re-called the 5' RACE reads through MiXCR, storing one row per CDR3 protein. The sample includes approximately 2,000,000 distinct CDR3 sequences, about two fifths of them seen just once. The gene calls are TRBV11-2 and TRBJ2-3; no firm D call. This receptor was identified in a human donor in good health. Sequenced sample: blood. The CDR3 region is CASSYAPTDTQDF. In DNA, the CDR3 is TGTGCCAGCAGCTACGCCCCCACAGATACGCAGGATTTT.